Only a few counts were recorded for the clone carrying this TCR beta chain. The antigen remains undetermined. This sample is drawn from a study of blood T cells in healthy people across ages. Study context: When template switching was applied, about one barcoded beta molecule was captured per two T cells. Overall study results and limits: Donors of long life had a larger count of naive CD4+ cells and greater diversity than aged donors. Possibly, changes in expanded clonotypes were confounded because donor CMV status was unknown. Older individuals had lower TCR beta diversity per million T cells (the decline was roughly linear).

V gave up 5 bases and J gave up 0 bases, with 14 bases separating them. The CDR3 is made up of 15 amino acids. Per the germline V gene, CDR1 is SGHTA and CDR2 is FQGNSA. Using a J-beta primer mix together with a sample-barcoded 5' primer, a second PCR was run for roughly 7 to 11 cycles. Each CDR3 protein gets one entry after TCRdb re-called the 5' RACE reads with MiXCR. The sample yields 1,300,000 or so distinct CDR3 sequences, approximately 59% seen once. The sequencing input was blood. The receptor's source is a man younger than 35 in good health. This chain joins TRBV7-2 and TRBJ2-7; D not resolved. The CDR3 DNA follows: TGTGCCAGCAGCCCCTCTCCTCGAAGCTCCTACGAGCAGTACTTC. Translated, it gives CASSPSPRSSYEQYF.